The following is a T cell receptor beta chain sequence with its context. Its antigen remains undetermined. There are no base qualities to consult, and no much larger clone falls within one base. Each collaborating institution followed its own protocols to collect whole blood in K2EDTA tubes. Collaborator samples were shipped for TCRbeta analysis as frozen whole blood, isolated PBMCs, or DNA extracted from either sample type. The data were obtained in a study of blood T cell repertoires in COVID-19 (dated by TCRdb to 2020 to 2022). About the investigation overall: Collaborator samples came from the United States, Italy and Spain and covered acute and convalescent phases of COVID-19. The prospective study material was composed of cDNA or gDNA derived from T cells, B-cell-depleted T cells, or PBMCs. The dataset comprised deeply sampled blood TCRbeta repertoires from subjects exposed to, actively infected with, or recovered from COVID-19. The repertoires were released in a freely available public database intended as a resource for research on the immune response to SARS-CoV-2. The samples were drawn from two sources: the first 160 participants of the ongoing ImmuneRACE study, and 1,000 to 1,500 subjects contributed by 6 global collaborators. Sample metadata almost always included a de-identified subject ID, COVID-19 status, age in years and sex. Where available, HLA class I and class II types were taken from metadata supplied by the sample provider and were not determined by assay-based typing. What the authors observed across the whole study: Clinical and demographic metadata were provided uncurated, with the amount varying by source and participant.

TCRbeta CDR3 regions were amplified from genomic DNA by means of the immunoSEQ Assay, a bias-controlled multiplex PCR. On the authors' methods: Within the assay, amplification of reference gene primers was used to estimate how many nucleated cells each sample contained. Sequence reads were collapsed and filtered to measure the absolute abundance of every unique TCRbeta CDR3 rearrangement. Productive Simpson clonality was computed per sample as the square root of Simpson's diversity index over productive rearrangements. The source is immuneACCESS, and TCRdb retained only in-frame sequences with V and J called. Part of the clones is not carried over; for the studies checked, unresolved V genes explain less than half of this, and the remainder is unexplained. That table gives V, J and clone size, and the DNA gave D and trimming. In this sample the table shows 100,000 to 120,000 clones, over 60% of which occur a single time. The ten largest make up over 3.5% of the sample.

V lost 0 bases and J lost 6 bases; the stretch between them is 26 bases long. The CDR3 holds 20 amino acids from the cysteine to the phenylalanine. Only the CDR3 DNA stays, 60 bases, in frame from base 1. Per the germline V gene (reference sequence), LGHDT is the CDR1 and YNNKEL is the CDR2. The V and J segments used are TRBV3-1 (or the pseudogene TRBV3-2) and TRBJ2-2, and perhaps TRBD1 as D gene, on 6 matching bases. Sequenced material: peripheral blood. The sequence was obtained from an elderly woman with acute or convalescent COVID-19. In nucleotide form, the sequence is TGTGCCAGCAGCCAAGAGAACGTCGTCAGGGGATTGGGGACCGCCGGGGAGCTGTTTTTT. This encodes CASSQENVVRGLGTAGELFF.